This T cell receptor (beta chain) was identified in a study of Graves' ophthalmopathy and Graves' hyperthyroidism. Using RNA transcripts, the TCR beta CDR3 regions were amplified. First-round RT-PCR relied on HTBI primers, and a second-round multiplex PCR came next. TCRdb used MiXCR to reprocess the multiplex PCR reads, holding one entry per CDR3 protein. This table holds approximately 500,000 distinct CDR3 sequences, under 15% found once. This CDR3 spans 17 amino acids. J was trimmed by 5 bases and V by 2 bases; bases with no gene match: 13. Each donor who had ophthalmopathy showed moderate-to-severe activity, a CAS of ≥3, a NOSPECS of ≥4, and a duration under 3 months.

Sequenced: blood. The TCR sequence derives from a woman younger than 45 with Graves' ophthalmopathy. The chain recombines TRBV12-3 or TRBV12-4 with TRBJ2-5; 8 positions agree with TRBD1. CDR3 coding DNA: TGTGCCAGCAGTTTACCGTTTTGGACAGGGAATAGTGAGACCCAGTACTTC. Encoded protein: CASSLPFWTGNSETQYF.